The 14 T cell receptor beta chains below come from one sample, sequenced in a study of Ad26.COV2.S vaccination and SARS-CoV-2 variants. Produced via immunoSEQ multiplex PCR; TCRdb's table is partial and in-frame only. The sample lists about 500,000 clones, roughly 87% occurring once. The treatment was: 15 to 20 received Ad26.COV2.S at low or high dose, single or two shots; about 5 received placebo; per-sample allocation not given. Day 63 after the first vaccine or placebo injection was the time point for sampling. The material was peripheral blood, obtained in a trial of Ad26.COV2.S vaccine versus placebo. The receptors were sampled from a person aged 18-60 years who received the Ad26.COV2.S COVID-19 vaccine or a placebo.

This chain links TRBV5-1 with TRBJ2-5, with D tentatively TRBD1 or TRBD2 (6 bases each). This CDR3 has 13 amino acids. The V gene lost 1 base and the J gene lost 6 bases, with 10 bases spanning the gap. Germline assignment: CDR1 SGHRS and CDR2 YFSETQ. The CDR3 region is CASSLSGAQTQYF. The CDR3 nucleotides are TGCGCCAGCAGCTTGTCGGGGGCGCAGACCCAGTACTTC.

The chain links TRBV7-2 to TRBJ1-4; D not resolved. Deletions cut 4 bases from V and 7 bases from J, with 19 bases between. The germline CDR1 and CDR2 sequences are SGHTA and FQGNSA. The CDR3 is 16 residues long. Here the CDR3 reads CASSSPYRNAREKLFF. Written as DNA, the CDR3 is TGTGCCAGCAGCTCCCCGTACAGAAACGCGCGTGAAAAACTGTTTTTT.

This chain uses TRBV25-1 with TRBJ2-7; tentatively, D is TRBD1 (5 bases). The CDR3 is 12 residues long. Trimming stripped 8 bases from V and 5 bases from J, with 13 bases between. The germline V gene has CDR1 MGHDK and CDR2 SYGVNS. CDR3 bases: TGTGCCAGCTCCCAGGGAAGTCACGAGCAGTACTTC. Translated: CASSQGSHEQYF.

The chain couples TRBV5-4 to TRBJ2-7, with D maybe TRBD2 (6 bases). Looked up from germline, CDR1 is SGHNT and CDR2 is YYREEE (reference sequence). The CDR3 sequence is 13 residues long. V dropped 5 bases and J dropped 5 bases, with 14 bases sitting between them. For the CDR3, the DNA is TGTGCCAGCAGTCGCAGACTAGGCGACGAGCAGTACTTC. Translating it yields CASSRRLGDEQYF. The full variable domain, with the rest looked up from reference TRBV5-4 and TRBJ2-7, is ETGVTQSPTHLIKTRGQQVTLRCSSQSGHNTVSWYQQALGQGPQFIFQYYREEENGRGNFPPRFSGLQFPNYSSELNVNALELDDSALYLCASSRRLGDEQYFGPGTRLTVT.

Regarding this clone: The same CDR3 arises from other DNA sequences in this sample as well. This rearrangement joins TRBV5-6 to TRBJ1-2; D not resolved. The CDR3 sequence is 13 residues long. Trimming took 2 bases from V and 0 from J, leaving 5 bases between them. Germline V CDR1 and CDR2: SGHDT, YYEEEE. CDR3 region: CASSLGANYGYTF. CDR3 coding DNA: TGTGCCAGCAGCTTAGGAGCTAACTATGGCTACACCTTC.

The rearrangement links TRBV7-2 to TRBJ2-7; TRBD1 might be the D (5 bases). Germline values: CDR1 SGHTA, CDR2 FQGNSA. This CDR3 has 11 amino acids. Trimming left V 5 bases short and J 6 bases short, with 8 bases between. The chain's CDR3 is CASSQQGEQYF. The CDR3 region has the DNA TGTGCCAGCAGCCAGCAGGGCGAGCAGTACTTC.

The V gene is TRBV28, the J gene TRBJ1-5; perhaps TRBD1 as D (6 bases). V was shortened by 5 bases and J by 6 bases, with 23 bases between the two germline ends. The V gene's germline CDR1 is MDHEN and CDR2 SYDVKM. The CDR3 extends over 17 amino acids. The CDR3 bases are TGTGCCAGCAGTCCCACCCGCGGGGGCCTCCCCTTTCAGCCCCAGCATTTT. It encodes CASSPTRGGLPFQPQHF.

This chain connects TRBV19 to TRBJ2-6, with D possibly being TRBD1 (6 bases). Germline CDR1 reads LNHDA; CDR2 reads SQIVND (reference sequence). Trimming took off 5 bases at V and 4 bases at J, with 27 bases between the two ends. This CDR3 has 20 residues. CDR3 DNA sequence: TGTGCCAGTAGTTTAACCTCCGGGACATATGTCTCTCTGGGGGCCAACGTCCTGACTTTC. This sequence encodes CASSLTSGTYVSLGANVLTF.

The chain recombines TRBV28 with TRBJ1-4; D unresolved. Germline V gene data show CDR1 as MDHEN and CDR2 as SYDVKM. This CDR3 is built from 13 residues. Trimming cost V 3 bases and J 8 bases, with 10 bases left between them. The CDR3 coding sequence is TGTGCCAGCAGTTTCGTAGTTCGGGAAAAACTGTTTTTT. It translates to CASSFVVREKLFF.

The CDR3 is CASSLDLAGGQETQYF. In DNA, the CDR3 is TGTGCCAGCAGCTTAGACCTAGCGGGGGGCCAAGAGACCCAGTACTTC. This chain connects TRBV7-9 to TRBJ2-5; 11 nucleotides agree with TRBD2. CDR3 length equals 16 residues. J lost 1 base, V lost 1 base, and 2 bases had no gene match. Per the germline V gene, CDR1 is SEHNR and CDR2 is FQNEAQ (reference sequence).

The chain combines TRBV2 with TRBJ2-3; D is perhaps TRBD1 (6 bases). Per the germline V gene, CDR1 is SNHLY and CDR2 is FYNNEI. This CDR3 is 14 amino acids long. The V end was cut by 3 bases, the J end by 3 bases, with 10 bases between. DNA for the CDR3: TGTGCCAGCAGTGAGGGGACACGGACAGATACGCAGTATTTT. Amino acids: CASSEGTRTDTQYF.

This chain uses TRBV11-2 with TRBJ2-5; TRBD2 matches 9 bases. J gave up 4 bases and V 1 base, and 7 bases lay outside the gene matches. The CDR3 is 16 residues long. Germline CDR1 reads SGHAT; CDR2 reads FQNNGV. The CDR3 sequence is CASSLGSGSIGETQYF. For the CDR3, the DNA is TGTGCCAGCAGCTTAGGTAGCGGGAGTATCGGAGAGACCCAGTACTTC. Looking up the rest from reference TRBV11-2 and TRBJ2-5 gives the full variable domain: EAGVAQSPRYKIIEKRQSVAFWCNPISGHATLYWYQQILGQGPKLLIQFQNNGVVDDSQLPKDRFSAERLKGVDSTLKIQPAKLEDSAVYLCASSLGSGSIGETQYFGPGTRLLVL.

The V call is TRBV28, the J call TRBJ1-1; no clear D. V was shortened by 1 base and J by 11 bases, with 14 bases between the two germline ends. CDR1 MDHEN and CDR2 SYDVKM come from the germline V gene. This CDR3 has 13 residues. Written as DNA, the CDR3 is TGTGCCAGCAGTTTATCGGAGCTTGGGGAGGCTTTCTTT. It codes for CASSLSELGEAFF.

This rearrangement joins TRBV11-2 to TRBJ1-1, with unresolved D. The CDR3 totals 13 residues. The germline V gene encodes CDR1 SGHAT and CDR2 FQNNGV. Trimming took off 3 bases at V and 8 bases at J, with 13 bases between the two ends. The CDR3 sequence is CASSFPGPAEAFF. DNA of the CDR3: TGTGCCAGCAGCTTCCCCGGGCCTGCCGAAGCTTTCTTT.